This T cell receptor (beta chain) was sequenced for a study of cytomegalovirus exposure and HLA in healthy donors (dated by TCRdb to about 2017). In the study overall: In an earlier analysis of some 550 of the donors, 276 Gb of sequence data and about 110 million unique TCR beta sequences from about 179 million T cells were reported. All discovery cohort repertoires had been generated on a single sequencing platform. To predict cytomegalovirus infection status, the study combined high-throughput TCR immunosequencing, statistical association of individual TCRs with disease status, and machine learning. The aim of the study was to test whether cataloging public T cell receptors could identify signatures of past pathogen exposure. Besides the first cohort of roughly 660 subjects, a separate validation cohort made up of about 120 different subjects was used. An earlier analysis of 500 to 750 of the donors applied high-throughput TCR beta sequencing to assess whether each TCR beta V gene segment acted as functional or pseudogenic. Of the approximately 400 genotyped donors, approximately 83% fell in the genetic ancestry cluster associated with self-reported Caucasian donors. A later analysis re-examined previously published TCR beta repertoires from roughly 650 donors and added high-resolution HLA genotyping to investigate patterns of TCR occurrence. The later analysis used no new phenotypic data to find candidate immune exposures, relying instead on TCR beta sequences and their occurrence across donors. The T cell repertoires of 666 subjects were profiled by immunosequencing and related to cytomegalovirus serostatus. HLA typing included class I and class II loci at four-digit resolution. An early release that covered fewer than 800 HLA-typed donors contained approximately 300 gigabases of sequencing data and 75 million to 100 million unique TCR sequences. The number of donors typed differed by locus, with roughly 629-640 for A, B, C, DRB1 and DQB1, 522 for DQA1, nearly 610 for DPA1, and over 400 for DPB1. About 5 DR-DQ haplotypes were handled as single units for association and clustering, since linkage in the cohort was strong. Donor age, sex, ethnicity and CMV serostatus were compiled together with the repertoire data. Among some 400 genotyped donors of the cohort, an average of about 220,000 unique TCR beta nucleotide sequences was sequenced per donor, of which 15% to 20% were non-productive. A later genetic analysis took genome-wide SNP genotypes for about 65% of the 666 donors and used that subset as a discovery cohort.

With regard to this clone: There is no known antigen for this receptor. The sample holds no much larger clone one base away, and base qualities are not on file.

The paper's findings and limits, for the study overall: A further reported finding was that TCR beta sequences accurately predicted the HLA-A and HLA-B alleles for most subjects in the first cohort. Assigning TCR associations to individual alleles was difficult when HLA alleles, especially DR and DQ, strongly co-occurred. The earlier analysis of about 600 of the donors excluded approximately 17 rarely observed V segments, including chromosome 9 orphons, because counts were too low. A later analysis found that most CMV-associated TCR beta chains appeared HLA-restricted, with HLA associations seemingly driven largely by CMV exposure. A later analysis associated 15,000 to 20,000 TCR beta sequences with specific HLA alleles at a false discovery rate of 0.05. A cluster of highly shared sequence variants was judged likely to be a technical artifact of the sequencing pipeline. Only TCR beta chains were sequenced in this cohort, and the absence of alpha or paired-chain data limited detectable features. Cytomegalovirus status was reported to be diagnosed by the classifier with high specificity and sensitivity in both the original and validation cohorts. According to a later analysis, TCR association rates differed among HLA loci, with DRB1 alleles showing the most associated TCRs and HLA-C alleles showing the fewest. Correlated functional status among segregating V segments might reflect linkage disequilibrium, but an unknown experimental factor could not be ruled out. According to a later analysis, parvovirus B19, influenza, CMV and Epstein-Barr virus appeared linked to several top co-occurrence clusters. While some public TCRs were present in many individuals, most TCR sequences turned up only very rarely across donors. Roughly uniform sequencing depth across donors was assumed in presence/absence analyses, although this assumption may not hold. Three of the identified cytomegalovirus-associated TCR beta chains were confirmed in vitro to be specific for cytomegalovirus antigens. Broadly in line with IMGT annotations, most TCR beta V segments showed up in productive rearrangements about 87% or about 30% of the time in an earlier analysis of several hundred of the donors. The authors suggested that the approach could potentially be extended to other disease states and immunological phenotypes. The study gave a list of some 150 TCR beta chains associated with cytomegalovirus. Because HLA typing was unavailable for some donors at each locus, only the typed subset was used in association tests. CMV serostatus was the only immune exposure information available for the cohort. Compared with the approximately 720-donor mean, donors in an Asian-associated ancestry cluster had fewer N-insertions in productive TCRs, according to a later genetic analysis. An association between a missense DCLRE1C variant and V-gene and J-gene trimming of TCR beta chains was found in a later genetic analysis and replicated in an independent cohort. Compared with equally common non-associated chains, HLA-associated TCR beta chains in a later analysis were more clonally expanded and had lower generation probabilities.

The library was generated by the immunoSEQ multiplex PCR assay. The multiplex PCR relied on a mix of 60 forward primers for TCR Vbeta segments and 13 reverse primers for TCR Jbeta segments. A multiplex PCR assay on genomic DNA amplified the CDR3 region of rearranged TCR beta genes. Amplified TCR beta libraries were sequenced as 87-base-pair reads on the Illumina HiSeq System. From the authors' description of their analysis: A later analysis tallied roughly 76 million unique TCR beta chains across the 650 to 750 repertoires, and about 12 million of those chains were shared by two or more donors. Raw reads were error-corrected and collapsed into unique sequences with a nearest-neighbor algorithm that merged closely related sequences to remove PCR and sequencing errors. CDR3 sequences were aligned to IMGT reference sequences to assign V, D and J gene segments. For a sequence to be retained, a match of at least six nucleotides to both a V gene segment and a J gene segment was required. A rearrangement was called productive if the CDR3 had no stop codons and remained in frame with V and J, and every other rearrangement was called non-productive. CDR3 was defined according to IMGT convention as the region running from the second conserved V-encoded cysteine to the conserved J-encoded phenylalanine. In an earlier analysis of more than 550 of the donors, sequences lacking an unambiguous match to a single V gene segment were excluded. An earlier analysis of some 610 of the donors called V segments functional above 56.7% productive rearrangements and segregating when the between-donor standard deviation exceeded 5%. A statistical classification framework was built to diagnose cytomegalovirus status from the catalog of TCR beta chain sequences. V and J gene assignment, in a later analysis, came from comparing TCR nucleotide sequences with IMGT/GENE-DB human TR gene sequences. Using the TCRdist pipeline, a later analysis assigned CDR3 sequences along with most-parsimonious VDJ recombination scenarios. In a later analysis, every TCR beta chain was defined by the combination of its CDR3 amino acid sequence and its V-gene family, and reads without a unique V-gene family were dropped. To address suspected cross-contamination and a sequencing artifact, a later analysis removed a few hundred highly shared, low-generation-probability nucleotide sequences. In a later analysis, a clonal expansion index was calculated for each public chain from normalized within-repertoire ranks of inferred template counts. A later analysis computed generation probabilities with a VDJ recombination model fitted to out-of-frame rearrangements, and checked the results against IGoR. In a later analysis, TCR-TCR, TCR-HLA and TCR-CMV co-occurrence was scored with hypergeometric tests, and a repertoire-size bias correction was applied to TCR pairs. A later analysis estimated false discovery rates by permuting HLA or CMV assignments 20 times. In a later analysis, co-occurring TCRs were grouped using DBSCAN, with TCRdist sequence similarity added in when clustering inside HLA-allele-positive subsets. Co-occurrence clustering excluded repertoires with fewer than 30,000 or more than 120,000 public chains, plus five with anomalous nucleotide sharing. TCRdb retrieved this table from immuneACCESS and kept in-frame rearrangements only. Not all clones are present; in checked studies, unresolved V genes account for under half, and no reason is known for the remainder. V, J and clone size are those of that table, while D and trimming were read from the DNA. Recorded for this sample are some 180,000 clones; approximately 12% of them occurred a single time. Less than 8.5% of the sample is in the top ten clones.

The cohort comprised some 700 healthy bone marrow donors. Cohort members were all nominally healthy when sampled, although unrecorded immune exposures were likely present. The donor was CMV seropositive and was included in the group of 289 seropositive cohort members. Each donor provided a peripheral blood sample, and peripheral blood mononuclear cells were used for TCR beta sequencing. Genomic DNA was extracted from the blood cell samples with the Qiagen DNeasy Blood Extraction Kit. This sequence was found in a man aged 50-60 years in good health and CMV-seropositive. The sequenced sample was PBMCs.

DNA sequence: TGTGCTAGTGCCTTCGGAACTAATGAAAAACTGTTTTTT. The translation is CASAFGTNEKLFF. Recombination joined TRBV12-5 with TRBJ1-4, with the D gene not confidently named. Counted from cysteine to phenylalanine, this CDR3 has 13 amino acids. Only the CDR3 portion is preserved as DNA: 39 bases, with reading frame beginning at the first base. Per the germline V gene, LGHNT is the CDR1 and FRNRAP is the CDR2. V and J lose 7 bases and 1 base, and a span of 7 bases separates them.